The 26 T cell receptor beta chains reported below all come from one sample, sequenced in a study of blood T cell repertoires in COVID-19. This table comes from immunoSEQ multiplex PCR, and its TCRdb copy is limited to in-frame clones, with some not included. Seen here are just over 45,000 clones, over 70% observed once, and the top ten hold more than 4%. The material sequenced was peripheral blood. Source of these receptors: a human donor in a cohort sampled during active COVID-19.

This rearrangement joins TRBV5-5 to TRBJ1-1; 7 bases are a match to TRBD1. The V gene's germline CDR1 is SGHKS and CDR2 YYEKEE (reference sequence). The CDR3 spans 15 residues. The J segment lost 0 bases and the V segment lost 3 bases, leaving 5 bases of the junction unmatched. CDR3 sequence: CASSSETGMNTEAFF. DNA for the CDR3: TGTGCCAGCAGCTCAGAGACAGGGATGAACACTGAAGCTTTCTTT.

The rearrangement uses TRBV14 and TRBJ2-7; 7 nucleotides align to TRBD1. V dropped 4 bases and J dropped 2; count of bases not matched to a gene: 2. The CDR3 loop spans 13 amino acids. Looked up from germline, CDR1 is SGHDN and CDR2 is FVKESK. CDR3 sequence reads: CASSRQGAYEQYF. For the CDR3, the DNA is TGTGCCAGCAGCCGACAGGGAGCCTACGAGCAGTACTTC. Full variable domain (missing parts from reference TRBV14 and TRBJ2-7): EAGVTQFPSHSVIEKGQTVTLRCDPISGHDNLYWYRRVMGKEIKFLLHFVKESKQDESGMPNNRFLAERTGGTYSTLKVQPAELEDSGVYFCASSRQGAYEQYFGPGTRLTVT.

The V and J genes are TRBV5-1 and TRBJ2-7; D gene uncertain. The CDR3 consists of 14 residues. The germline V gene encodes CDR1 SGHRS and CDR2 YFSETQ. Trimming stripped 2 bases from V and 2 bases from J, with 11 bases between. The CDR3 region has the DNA TGCGCCAGCAGCTTTAATTTTATAACCTACGAGCAGTACTTC. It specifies CASSFNFITYEQYF.

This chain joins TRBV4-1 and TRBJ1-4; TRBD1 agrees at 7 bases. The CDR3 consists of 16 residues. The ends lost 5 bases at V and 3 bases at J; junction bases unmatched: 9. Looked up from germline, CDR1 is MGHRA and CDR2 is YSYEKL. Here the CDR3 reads CASSNRDSPPNEKLFF. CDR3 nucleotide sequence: TGCGCCAGCAGCAACCGGGACAGCCCCCCTAATGAAAAACTGTTTTTT.

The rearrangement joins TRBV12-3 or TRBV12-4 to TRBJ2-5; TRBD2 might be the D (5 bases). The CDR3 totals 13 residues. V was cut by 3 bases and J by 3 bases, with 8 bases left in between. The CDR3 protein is CASSFRGEETQYF. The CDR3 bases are TGTGCCAGCAGTTTTCGGGGTGAAGAGACCCAGTACTTC.

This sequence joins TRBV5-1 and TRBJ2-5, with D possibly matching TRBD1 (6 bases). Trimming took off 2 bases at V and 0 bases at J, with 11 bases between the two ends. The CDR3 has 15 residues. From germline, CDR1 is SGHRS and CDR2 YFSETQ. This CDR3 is CASSFRGLYQETQYF. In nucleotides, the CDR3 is TGCGCCAGCAGCTTCAGGGGCCTGTACCAAGAGACCCAGTACTTC.

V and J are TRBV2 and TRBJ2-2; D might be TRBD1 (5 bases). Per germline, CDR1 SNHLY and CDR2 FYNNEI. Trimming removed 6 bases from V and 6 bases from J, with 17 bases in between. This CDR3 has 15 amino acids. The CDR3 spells CASSLPSKGPGELFF. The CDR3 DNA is TGTGCCAGCAGCCTGCCCTCCAAGGGGCCCGGGGAGCTGTTTTTT.

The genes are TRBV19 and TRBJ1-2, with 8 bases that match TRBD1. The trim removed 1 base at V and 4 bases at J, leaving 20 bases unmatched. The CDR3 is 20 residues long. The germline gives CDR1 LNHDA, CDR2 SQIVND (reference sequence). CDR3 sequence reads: CASSIVISRGLSEGCYGYTF. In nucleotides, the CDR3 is TGTGCCAGTAGTATAGTAATTTCCAGGGGGCTCTCGGAGGGGTGCTATGGCTACACCTTC.

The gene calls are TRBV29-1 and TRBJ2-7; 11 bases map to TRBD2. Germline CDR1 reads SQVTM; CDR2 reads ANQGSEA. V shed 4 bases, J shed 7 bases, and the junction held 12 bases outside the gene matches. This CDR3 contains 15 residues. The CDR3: CSVAGRGLAGGEQYF. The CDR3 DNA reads TGCAGCGTTGCCGGGAGGGGGCTAGCGGGAGGAGAGCAGTACTTC.

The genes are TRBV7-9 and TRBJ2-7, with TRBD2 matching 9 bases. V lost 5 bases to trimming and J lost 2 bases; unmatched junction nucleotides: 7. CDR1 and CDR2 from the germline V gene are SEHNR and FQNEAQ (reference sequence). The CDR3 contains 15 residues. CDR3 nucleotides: TGTGCCAGCAGCATCAGGACTAGCGTAACCTACGAGCAGTACTTC. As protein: CASSIRTSVTYEQYF.

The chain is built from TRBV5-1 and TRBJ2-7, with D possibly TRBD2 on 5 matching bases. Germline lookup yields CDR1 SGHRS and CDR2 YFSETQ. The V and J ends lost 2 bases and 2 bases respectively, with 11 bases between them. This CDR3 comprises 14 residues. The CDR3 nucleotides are TGCGCCAGCAGCTTCTATGGAGGCCCCTACGAGCAGTACTTC. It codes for CASSFYGGPYEQYF. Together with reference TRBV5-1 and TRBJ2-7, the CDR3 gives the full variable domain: KAGVTQTPRYLIKTRGQQVTLSCSPISGHRSVSWYQQTPGQGLQFLFEYFSETQRNKGNFPGRFSGRQFSNSRSEMNVSTLELGDSALYLCASSFYGGPYEQYFGPGTRLTVT.

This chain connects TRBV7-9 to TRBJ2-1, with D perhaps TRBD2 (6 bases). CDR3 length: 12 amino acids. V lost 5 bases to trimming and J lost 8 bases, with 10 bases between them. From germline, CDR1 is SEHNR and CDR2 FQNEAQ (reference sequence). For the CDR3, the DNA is TGTGCCAGCAGCGTGTCGGGGGATGAGCAGTTCTTC. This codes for CASSVSGDEQFF.

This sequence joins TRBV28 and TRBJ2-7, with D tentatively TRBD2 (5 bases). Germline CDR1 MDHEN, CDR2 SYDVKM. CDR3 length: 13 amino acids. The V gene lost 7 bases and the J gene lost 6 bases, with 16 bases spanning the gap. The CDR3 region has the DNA TGTGCCAGCACTCTTGGGCTAGGAGGCGAGCAGTACTTC. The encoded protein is CASTLGLGGEQYF.

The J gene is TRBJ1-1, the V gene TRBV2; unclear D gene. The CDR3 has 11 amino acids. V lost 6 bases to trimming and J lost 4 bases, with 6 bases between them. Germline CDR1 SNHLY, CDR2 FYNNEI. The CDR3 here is CASSLLTEAFF. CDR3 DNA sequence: TGTGCCAGCAGCCTTCTCACTGAAGCTTTCTTT.

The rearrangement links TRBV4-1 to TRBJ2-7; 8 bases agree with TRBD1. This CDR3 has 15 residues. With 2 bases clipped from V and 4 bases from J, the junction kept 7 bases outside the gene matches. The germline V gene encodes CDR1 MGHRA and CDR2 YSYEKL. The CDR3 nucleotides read TGCGCCAGCAGCCAACCAGGACAGGGTGTATACGAGCAGTACTTC. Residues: CASSQPGQGVYEQYF.

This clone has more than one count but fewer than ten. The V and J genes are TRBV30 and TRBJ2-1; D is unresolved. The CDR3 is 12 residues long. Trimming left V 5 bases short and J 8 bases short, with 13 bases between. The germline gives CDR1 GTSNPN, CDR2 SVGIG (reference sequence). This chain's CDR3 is CAWDRAIDEQFF. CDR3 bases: TGTGCCTGGGACCGCGCTATTGATGAGCAGTTCTTC.

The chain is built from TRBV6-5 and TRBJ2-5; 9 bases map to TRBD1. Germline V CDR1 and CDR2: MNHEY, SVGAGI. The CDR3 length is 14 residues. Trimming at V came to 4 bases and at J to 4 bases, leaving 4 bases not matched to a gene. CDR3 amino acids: CASSFGTGLETQYF. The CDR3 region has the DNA TGTGCCAGCAGTTTCGGGACAGGGTTAGAGACCCAGTACTTC.

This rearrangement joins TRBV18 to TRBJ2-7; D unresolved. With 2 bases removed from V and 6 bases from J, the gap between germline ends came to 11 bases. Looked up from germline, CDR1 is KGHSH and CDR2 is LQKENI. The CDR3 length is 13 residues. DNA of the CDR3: TGTGCCAGCTCACCAACCCAGGCCGGCGAGCAGTACTTC. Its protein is CASSPTQAGEQYF.

The CDR3 DNA reads as TGTGCCAGCAGCGTCAGGGTTTCAGCGAACACCGGGGAGCTGTTTTTT. It encodes CASSVRVSANTGELFF. V is TRBV7-2 and J is TRBJ2-2; TRBD1 is a possible D gene (5 bases). V was trimmed by 5 bases and J by 0 bases, leaving 13 bases between them. Germline V gene lookup returns CDR1 SGHTA and CDR2 FQGNSA. This CDR3 contains 16 residues.

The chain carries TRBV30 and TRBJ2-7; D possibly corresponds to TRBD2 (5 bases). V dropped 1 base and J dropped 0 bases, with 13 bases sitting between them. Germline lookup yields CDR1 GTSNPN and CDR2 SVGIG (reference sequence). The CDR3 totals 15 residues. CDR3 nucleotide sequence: TGTGCCTGGAGTGGTGGAGTGGAGGCCTCCTACGAGCAGTACTTC. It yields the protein CAWSGGVEASYEQYF.

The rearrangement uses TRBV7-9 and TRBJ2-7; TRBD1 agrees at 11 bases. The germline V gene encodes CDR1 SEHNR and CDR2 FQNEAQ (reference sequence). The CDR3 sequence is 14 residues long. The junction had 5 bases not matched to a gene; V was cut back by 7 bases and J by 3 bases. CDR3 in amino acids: CASTRTGGGYEQYF. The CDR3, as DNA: TGTGCCAGCACCAGGACAGGGGGCGGCTACGAGCAGTACTTC.

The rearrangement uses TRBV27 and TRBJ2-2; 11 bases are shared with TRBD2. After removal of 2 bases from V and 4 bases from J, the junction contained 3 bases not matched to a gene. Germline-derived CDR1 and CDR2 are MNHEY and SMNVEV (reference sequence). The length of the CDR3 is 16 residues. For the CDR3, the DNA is TGTGCCAGCAGTTTACTCCTAGCGGGAGGCACCGGGGAGCTGTTTTTT. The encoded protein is CASSLLLAGGTGELFF.

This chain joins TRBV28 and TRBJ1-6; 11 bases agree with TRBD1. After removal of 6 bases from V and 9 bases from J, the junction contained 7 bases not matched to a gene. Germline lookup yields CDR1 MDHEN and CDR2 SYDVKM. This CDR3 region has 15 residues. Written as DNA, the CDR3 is TGTGCCAGCAGCTTGGGGGACAGGGGGATTTCACCCCTCCACTTT. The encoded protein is CASSLGDRGISPLHF.

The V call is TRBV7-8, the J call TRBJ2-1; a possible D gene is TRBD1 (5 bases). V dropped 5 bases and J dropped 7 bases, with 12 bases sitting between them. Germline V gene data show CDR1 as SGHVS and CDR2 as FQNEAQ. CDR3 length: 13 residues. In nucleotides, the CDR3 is TGTGCCAGCAGCCGCGGCAGGGTTAATGAGCAGTTCTTC. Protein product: CASSRGRVNEQFF. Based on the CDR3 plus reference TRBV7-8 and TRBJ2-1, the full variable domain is GAGVSQSPRYKVAKRGQDVALRCDPISGHVSLFWYQQALGQGPEFLTYFQNEAQLDKSGLPSDRFFAERPEGSVSTLKIQRTQQEDSAVYLCASSRGRVNEQFFGPGTRLTVL.

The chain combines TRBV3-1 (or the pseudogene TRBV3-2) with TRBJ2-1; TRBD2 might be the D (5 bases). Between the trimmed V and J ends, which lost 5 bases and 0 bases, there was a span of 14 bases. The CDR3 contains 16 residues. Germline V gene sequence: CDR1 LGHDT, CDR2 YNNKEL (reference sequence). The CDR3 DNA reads TGTGCCAGCAGCACCCTCCCTAGCTACTCCTACAATGAGCAGTTCTTC. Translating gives CASSTLPSYSYNEQFF.

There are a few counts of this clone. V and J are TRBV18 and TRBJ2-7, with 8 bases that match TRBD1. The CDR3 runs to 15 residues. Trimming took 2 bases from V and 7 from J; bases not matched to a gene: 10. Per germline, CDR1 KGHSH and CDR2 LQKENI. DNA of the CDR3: TGTGCCAGCTCACCAAGGCAGGGGGCCTTCGAAGAGCAGTACTTC. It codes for CASSPRQGAFEEQYF.